The source of this T cell receptor (beta chain) is a study of cytomegalovirus exposure and HLA in healthy donors. In the study overall: Among about 400 genotyped donors, approximately 80% fell in the Caucasian-associated ancestry cluster. Findings of the study overall: Follow-up analysis later connected one missense variant in DCLRE1C with trimming of TCR beta V- and J-genes. Information on immune exposure was restricted to one variable (CMV serostatus). In vitro testing confirmed a few CMV-associated chains as specific for CMV antigens.

60 Vbeta and 13 Jbeta primers were used in PCR. Profiled with immunoSEQ multiplex PCR; TCRdb holds only in-frame clones, not every one. The sample lists 30,000 to 40,000 clones, approximately 47% occurring once. Concerning this clone: Its antigen is as yet unknown.

The V gene's germline CDR1 is MRHNA and CDR2 SNTAGT. V lost 4 bases to trimming and J lost 7 bases; unmatched junction nucleotides: 6. The CDR3 has 14 amino acids. This sequence was found in a woman between 50 and 59 years old in good health and CMV-seronegative. The chain employs TRBV6-4 and TRBJ2-1, with TRBD1 matching over 8 bases. The specimen was PBMCs. Here the CDR3 reads CASSVSQGGNEQFF. CDR3 bases: TGTGCCAGCAGTGTGTCACAGGGGGGTAATGAGCAGTTCTTC.